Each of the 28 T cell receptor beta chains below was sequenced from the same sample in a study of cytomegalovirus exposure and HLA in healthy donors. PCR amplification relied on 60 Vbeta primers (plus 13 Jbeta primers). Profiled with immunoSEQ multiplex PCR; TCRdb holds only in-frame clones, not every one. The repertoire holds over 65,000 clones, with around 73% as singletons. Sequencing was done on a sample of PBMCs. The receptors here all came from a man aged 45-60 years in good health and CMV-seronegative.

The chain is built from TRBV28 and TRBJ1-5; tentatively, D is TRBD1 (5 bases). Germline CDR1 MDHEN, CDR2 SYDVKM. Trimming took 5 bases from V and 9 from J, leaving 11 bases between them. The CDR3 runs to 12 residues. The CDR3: CASSPYQGPQHF. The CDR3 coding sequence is TGTGCCAGCAGTCCTTACCAGGGGCCCCAGCATTTT.

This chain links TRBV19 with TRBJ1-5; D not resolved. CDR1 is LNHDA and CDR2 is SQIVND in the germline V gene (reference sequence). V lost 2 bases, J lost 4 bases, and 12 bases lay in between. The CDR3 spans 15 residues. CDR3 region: CASSIITEKNQPQHF. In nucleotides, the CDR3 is TGTGCCAGTAGTATAATCACAGAGAAAAATCAGCCCCAGCATTTT.

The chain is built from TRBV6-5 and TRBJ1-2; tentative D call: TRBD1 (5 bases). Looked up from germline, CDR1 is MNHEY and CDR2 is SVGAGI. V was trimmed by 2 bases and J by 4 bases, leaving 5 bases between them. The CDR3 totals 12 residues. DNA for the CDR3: TGTGCCAGCAGTTACAGGGGCTATGGCTACACCTTC. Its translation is CASSYRGYGYTF.

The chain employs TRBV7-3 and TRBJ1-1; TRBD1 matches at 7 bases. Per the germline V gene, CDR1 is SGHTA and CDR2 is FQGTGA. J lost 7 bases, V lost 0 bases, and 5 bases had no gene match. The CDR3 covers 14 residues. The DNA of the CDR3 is TGTGCCAGCAGCTTAACCGGACAGGAGGGTGAAGCTTTCTTT. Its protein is CASSLTGQEGEAFF.

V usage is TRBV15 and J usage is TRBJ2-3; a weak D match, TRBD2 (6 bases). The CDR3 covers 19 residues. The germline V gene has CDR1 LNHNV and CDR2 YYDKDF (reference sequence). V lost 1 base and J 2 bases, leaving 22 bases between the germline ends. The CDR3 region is CATSRGQTGTPLATDTQYF. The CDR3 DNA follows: TGTGCCACCAGCAGAGGACAAACTGGGACTCCCCTAGCCACAGATACGCAGTATTTT.

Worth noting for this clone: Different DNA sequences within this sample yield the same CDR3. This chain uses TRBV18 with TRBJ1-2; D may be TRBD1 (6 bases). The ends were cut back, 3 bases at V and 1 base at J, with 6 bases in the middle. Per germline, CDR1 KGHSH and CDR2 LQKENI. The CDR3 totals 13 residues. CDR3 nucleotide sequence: TGTGCCAGCTCACCGGACAGTAACTATGGCTACACCTTC. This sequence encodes CASSPDSNYGYTF.

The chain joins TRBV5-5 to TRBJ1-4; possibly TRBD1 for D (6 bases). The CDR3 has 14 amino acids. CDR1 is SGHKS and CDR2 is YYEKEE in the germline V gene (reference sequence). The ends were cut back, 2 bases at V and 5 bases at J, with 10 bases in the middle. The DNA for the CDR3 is TGTGCCAGCAGCTTCCGAGGGGGAAATGAAAAACTGTTTTTT. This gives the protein CASSFRGGNEKLFF.

The CDR3 region has the DNA TGTGCCAGCAGTAACACGAGGGCAGGGGGCAATTTAGGCTCCTATAATTCACCCCTCCACTTT. Translating it yields CASSNTRAGGNLGSYNSPLHF. The V and J genes are TRBV27 and TRBJ1-6; TRBD1 agrees at 8 bases. Germline V gene lookup returns CDR1 MNHEY and CDR2 SMNVEV (reference sequence). V dropped 5 bases and J dropped 0; count of bases not matched to a gene: 18. The CDR3 is made up of 21 amino acids.

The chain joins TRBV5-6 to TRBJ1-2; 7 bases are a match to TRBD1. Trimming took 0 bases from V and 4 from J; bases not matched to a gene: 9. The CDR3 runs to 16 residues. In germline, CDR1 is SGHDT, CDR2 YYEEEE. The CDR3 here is CASSLVIVRGTYGYTF. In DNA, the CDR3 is TGTGCCAGCAGCTTGGTTATTGTCAGGGGGACCTATGGCTACACCTTC. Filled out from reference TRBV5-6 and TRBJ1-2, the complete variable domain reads DAGVTQSPTHLIKTRGQQVTLRCSPKSGHDTVSWYQQALGQGPQFIFQYYEEEERQRGNFPDRFSGHQFPNYSSELNVNALLLGDSALYLCASSLVIVRGTYGYTFGSGTRLTVV.

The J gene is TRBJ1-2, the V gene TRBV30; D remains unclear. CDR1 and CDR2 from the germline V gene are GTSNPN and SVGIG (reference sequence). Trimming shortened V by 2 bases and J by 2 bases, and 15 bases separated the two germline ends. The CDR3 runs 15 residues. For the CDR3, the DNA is TGTGCCTGGAGTATCGCCGGAGGCCAGAACTATGGCTACACCTTC. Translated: CAWSIAGGQNYGYTF.

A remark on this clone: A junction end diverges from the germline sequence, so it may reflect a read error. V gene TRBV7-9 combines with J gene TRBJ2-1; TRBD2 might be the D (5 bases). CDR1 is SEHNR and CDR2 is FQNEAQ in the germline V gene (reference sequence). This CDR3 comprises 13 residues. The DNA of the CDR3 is TGTTCCAGCAGCTCAAAACTAGACAATGAGCAGTTCTTC. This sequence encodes CSSSSKLDNEQFF.

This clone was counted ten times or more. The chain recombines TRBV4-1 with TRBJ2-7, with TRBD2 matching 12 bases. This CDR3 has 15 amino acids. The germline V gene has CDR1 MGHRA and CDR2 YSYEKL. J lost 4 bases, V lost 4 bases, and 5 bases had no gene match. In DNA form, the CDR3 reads TGCGCCAGCAGCCGTCGGACTAGCGGGGATTACGAGCAGTACTTC. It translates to CASSRRTSGDYEQYF.

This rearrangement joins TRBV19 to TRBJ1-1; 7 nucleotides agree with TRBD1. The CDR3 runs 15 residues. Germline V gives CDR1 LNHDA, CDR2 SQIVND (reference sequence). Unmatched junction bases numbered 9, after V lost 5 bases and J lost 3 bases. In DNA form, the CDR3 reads TGTGCCAGTAGTGCTTCGACAGGGCGCGACACTGAAGCTTTCTTT. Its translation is CASSASTGRDTEAFF.

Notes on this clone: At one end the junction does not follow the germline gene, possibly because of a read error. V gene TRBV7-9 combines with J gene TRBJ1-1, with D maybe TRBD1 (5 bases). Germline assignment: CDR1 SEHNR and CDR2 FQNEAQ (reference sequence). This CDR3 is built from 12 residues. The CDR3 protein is CSSSFQGLEAFF. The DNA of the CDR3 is TGTTCCAGCAGCTTCCAGGGCCTTGAAGCTTTCTTT.

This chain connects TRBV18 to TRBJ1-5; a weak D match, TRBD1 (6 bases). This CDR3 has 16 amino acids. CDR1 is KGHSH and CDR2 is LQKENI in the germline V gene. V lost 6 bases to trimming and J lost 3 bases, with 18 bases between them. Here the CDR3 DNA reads TGTGCCAGCTCCCAAGGGGGGGCCGGGACCAATCAGCCCCAGCATTTT. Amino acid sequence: CASSQGGAGTNQPQHF.

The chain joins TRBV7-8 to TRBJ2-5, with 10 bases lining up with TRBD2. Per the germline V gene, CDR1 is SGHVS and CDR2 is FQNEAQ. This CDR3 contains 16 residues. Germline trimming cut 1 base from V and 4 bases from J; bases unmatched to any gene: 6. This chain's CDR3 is CASSLGRLAGVETQYF. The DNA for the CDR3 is TGTGCCAGCAGCTTAGGGCGTCTAGCGGGGGTAGAGACCCAGTACTTC. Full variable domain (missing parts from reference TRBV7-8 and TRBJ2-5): GAGVSQSPRYKVAKRGQDVALRCDPISGHVSLFWYQQALGQGPEFLTYFQNEAQLDKSGLPSDRFFAERPEGSVSTLKIQRTQQEDSAVYLCASSLGRLAGVETQYFGPGTRLLVL.

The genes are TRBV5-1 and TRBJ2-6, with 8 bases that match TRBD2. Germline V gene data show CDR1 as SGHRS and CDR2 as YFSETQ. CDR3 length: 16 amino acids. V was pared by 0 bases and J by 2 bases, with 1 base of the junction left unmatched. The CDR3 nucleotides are TGCGCCAGCAGCTTGGAAGCGGGGGCTGGGGCCAACGTCCTGACTTTC. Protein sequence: CASSLEAGAGANVLTF.

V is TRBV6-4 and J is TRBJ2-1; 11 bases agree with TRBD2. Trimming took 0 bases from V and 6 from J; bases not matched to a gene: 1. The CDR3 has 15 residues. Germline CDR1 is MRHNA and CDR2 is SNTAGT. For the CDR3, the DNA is TGTGCCAGCAGTGACTCTAGCGGGGGGGCCAATGAGCAGTTCTTC. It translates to CASSDSSGGANEQFF.

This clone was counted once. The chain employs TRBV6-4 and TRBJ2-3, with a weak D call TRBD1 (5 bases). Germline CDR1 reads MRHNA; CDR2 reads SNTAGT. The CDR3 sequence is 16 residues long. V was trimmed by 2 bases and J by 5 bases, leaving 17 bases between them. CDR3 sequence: CASSDHAGSKVDTQYF. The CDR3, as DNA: TGTGCCAGCAGTGACCACGCAGGGTCAAAAGTAGATACGCAGTATTTT.

The CDR3 DNA reads TGTGCCAGCAGTGACAGGAGGACTACCACTCTTCTCTACAATGAGCAGTTCTTC. The encoded protein is CASSDRRTTTLLYNEQFF. The chain joins TRBV2 to TRBJ2-1, with a tentative D call TRBD2 (6 bases). This CDR3 is 18 amino acids long. Trimming shortened V by 3 bases and J by 3 bases, and 21 bases separated the two germline ends. CDR1 and CDR2 (germline): SNHLY, FYNNEI.

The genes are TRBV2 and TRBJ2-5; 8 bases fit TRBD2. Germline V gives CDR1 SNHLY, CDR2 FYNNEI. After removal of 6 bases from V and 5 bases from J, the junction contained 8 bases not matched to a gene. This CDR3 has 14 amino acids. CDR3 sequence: CASRSRGGRETQYF. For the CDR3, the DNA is TGTGCCAGCAGGAGCCGGGGGGGCCGCGAGACCCAGTACTTC.

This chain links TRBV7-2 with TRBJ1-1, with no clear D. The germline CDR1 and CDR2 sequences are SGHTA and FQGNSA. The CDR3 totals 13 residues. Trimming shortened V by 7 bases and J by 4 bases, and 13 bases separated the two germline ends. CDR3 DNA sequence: TGTGCCAGCACCCTCTCGGGAAGCACTGAAGCTTTCTTT. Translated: CASTLSGSTEAFF.

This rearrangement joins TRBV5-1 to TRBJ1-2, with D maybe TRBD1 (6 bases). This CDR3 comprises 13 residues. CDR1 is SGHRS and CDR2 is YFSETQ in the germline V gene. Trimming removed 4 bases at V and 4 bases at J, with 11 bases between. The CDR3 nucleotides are TGCGCCAGCAGCCTGGACAGTTCCTATGGCTACACCTTC. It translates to CASSLDSSYGYTF. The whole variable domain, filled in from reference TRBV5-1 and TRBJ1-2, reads KAGVTQTPRYLIKTRGQQVTLSCSPISGHRSVSWYQQTPGQGLQFLFEYFSETQRNKGNFPGRFSGRQFSNSRSEMNVSTLELGDSALYLCASSLDSSYGYTFGSGTRLTVV.

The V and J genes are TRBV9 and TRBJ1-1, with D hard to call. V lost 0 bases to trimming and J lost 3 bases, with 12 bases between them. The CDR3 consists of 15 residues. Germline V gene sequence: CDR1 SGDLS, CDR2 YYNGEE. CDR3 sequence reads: CASSVETNRDTEAFF. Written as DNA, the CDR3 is TGTGCCAGCAGCGTAGAAACCAACCGGGACACTGAAGCTTTCTTT.

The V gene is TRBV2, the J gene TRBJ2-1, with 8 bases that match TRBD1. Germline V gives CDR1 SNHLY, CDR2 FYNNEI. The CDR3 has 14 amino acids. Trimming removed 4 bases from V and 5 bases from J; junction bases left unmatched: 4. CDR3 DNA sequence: TGTGCCAGCAGTGGGGACAGGAGGGACAATGAGCAGTTCTTC. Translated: CASSGDRRDNEQFF.

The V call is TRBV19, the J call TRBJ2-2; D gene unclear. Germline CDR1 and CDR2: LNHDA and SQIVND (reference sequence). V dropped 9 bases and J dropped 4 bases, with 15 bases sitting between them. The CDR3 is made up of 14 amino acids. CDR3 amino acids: CASRPNGGTGELFF. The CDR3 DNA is TGTGCCAGCCGGCCCAACGGCGGCACCGGGGAGCTGTTTTTT.

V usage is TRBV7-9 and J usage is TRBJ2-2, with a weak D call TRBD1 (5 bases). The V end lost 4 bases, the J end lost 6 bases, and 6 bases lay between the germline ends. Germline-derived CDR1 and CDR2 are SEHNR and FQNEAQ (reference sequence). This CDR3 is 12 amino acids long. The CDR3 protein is CASSSTAGELFF. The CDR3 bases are TGTGCCAGCAGCTCGACAGCCGGGGAGCTGTTTTTT.

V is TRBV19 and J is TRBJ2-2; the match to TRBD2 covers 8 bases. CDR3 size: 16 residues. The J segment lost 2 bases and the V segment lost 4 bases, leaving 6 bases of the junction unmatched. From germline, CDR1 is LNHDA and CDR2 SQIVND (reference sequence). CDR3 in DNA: TGTGCCAGTAGTAGGGGCGGGGGGTTAAACACCGGGGAGCTGTTTTTT. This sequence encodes CASSRGGGLNTGELFF.